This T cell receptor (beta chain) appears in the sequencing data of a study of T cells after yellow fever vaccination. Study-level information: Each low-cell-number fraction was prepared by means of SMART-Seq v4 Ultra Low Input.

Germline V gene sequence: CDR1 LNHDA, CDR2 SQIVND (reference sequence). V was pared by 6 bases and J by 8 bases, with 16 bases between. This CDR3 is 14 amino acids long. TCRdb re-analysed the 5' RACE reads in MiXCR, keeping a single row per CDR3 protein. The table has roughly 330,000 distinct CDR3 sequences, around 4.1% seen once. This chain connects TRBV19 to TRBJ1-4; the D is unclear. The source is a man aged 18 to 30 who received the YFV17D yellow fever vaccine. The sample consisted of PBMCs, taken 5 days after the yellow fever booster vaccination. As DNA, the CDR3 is TGTGCCAGTAGACCTCCGCAGGTCCCCGAAAAACTGTTTTTT. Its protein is CASRPPQVPEKLFF. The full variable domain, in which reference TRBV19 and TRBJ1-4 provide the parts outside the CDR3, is DGGITQSPKYLFRKEGQNVTLSCEQNLNHDAMYWYRQDPGQGLRLIYYSQIVNDFQKGDIAEGYSVSREKKESFPLTVTSAQKNPTAFYLCASRPPQVPEKLFFGSGTQLSVL.